This T cell receptor (beta chain) was found in a study of blood T cell repertoires in COVID-19 (TCRdb year 2020). Study-level background: Samples covering the acute and convalescent phases of COVID-19 were provided by collaborators in the United States, Italy and Spain. The material from the prospective study consisted of cDNA or gDNA derived from T cells, B-cell-depleted T cells, or PBMCs. Deeply sampled blood TCRbeta repertoires from subjects exposed to, actively infected with, or recovered from COVID-19 were included in the dataset. The repertoires were released in a freely available public database meant as a resource for research on the immune response to SARS-CoV-2. The samples were drawn from two sources: the first 160 participants of the ongoing ImmuneRACE study, and 1,254 subjects contributed by 6 global collaborators. The sample metadata nearly always contained a de-identified subject ID, COVID-19 status, age in years and sex. Where available, HLA class I and class II types were taken from metadata supplied by the sample provider and were not determined by assay-based typing. Overall results and qualifications from the work: The amount of clinical and demographic metadata varied by source and participant and was provided uncurated.

This clone was detected only once. Its antigen remains undetermined. Per-nucleotide qualities are absent, and no much larger clonotype sits a single base away. From V the trimming removes 3 bases and from J it removes 6 bases, while the gene matches leave 9 bases of the junction unaccounted for. From the cysteine up to the phenylalanine, the CDR3 has a length of 17 residues. The CDR3 DNA has 51 bases and is translated from base 1. The germline V gene sets CDR1 to MDHEN and CDR2 to SYDVKM. TCRbeta CDR3 regions were amplified from genomic DNA by means of the immunoSEQ Assay, a bias-controlled multiplex PCR. In the source study's methods: The number of nucleated cells in each sample was estimated by amplification of reference gene primers within the assay. Sequence reads were collapsed and filtered to measure the absolute abundance of every unique TCRbeta CDR3 rearrangement. Productive Simpson clonality was computed per sample as the square root of Simpson's diversity index over productive rearrangements. Drawn from immuneACCESS, this table holds only the in-frame rearrangements with V and J called that TCRdb kept. Clones are partly lost; checked studies trace under half to an unresolved V gene and leave the rest unexplained. The DNA was the basis for D and trimming; V, J and clone size are from that table. A total of 100,000 to 150,000 clones appear in this sample, 92% of them only once. The ten largest clonotypes hold around 2.1% of the sample.

At one collaborating source in Seattle, patients were enrolled during active infection and were followed longitudinally through the course of disease. Each collaborating institution followed its own protocols to collect whole blood in K2EDTA tubes. For TCRbeta analysis, collaborators shipped samples as frozen whole blood, isolated PBMCs, or DNA extracted from either of those sample types. The specimen sequenced was peripheral blood. This clonotype originated in a man between 45 and 60 years old with COVID-19, enrolled during active disease. Recombination joined TRBV28 with TRBJ2-2; 11 central nucleotides agree with TRBD1. The DNA sequence is TGTGCCAGCAGTTTCCCATCGGGACAGGGGGTTTCCGGGGAGCTGTTTTTT. It is translated as CASSFPSGQGVSGELFF.